This T cell receptor (beta chain) was captured in a study of early T cells in non-severe SARS-CoV-2 infection. Study information: Chains were not paired, and sequencing was done on bulk RNA from unsorted whole blood.

This clonotype was found a few times. Its antigen is still unknown. Germline lookup yields CDR1 MNHEY and CDR2 SVGAGI. The CDR3 has 14 residues. Between the trimmed V and J ends, which lost 6 bases and 6 bases, there was a span of 18 bases. As part of library construction, unique molecular identifiers were attached to individual cDNA molecules. TCRdb re-analysed the 5' RACE reads in MiXCR, keeping a single row per CDR3 protein. The table has about 83,000 distinct CDR3 sequences, 9% to 15% seen once; the top ten hold about 6%. Study-level points and caveats: There was a bias toward anti-spike CD8 responses in VDJdb matching, which missed private and CD4 specificities.

The clonotype was recovered from an adult who was a healthcare worker with PCR-confirmed SARS-CoV-2 infection or an uninfected control (not recorded which). The rearrangement joins TRBV6-5 to TRBJ2-7; D unresolved. Sequencing was performed on whole blood. This CDR3 is CASRSPVRIFEQYF. CDR3 sequence (DNA): TGTGCCAGCAGGTCGCCCGTGAGAATTTTCGAGCAGTACTTC.